This T cell receptor (beta chain) was obtained from a study of T cells after yellow fever vaccination. This CDR3 has 16 amino acids. The germline V gene has CDR1 KGHDR and CDR2 SFDVKD. Trimming left V 3 bases short and J 0 bases short, with 11 bases between. TCRdb fed the 5' RACE reads into MiXCR, producing one record per CDR3 protein. The sample holds around 500,000 distinct CDR3 sequences, just over 20% seen once. This chain connects TRBV24-1 to TRBJ1-5, with D unclear. The sequenced sample was PBMCs, obtained approximately 20 days after the first yellow fever vaccination. The TCR comes from a man aged 18 to 29 who received the YFV17D yellow fever vaccine. This CDR3 reads CATSDTQTHSNQPQHF. The CDR3 nucleotides are TGTGCCACCAGTGATACCCAGACTCATAGCAATCAGCCCCAGCATTTT.